A single sample gave rise to the 25 T cell receptor beta chains below, sequenced in a study of T cell responses to AZD1222 COVID-19 vaccine. TCRdb's table, derived via immunoSEQ multiplex PCR, lists solely in-frame clones and lacks some. The data show roughly 120,000 clones, more than 85% seen once. Source: peripheral blood, taken on day 0 of AZD1222 vaccination. Receptors originate from an adult in good health.

The chain is built from TRBV6-5 and TRBJ2-1; TRBD2 matches at 10 bases. The CDR3 is 15 amino acids. Germline V gene data show CDR1 as MNHEY and CDR2 as SVGAGI. The V and J ends lost 5 bases and 5 bases, in that order; junction bases with no gene match: 6. The CDR3 is CASSKGLALHNEQFF. The CDR3 DNA is TGTGCCAGCAGTAAGGGACTAGCGCTGCACAATGAGCAGTTCTTC.

V and J are TRBV12-3 or TRBV12-4 and TRBJ1-2; D may be TRBD1 (5 bases). This CDR3 comprises 11 residues. V lost 1 base, J lost 8 bases, and 5 bases lay in between. CDR3 loop: CASSLGGGYTF. The CDR3 DNA reads as TGTGCCAGCAGTTTAGGGGGCGGCTACACCTTC.

V is TRBV27 and J is TRBJ1-2, with a weak D call TRBD1 (5 bases). Trimming took off 5 bases at V and 7 bases at J, with 23 bases between the two ends. This CDR3 has 16 amino acids. The germline gives CDR1 MNHEY, CDR2 SMNVEV (reference sequence). The CDR3 DNA sequence: TGTGCCAGCAGTCCCTCTGCCACAGGACGCCCACCTGGCTACACCTTC. Translated: CASSPSATGRPPGYTF.

This chain links TRBV2 with TRBJ1-1, with D possibly being TRBD1 (5 bases). V lost 7 bases and J 8 bases, leaving 23 bases between the germline ends. CDR1 SNHLY and CDR2 FYNNEI come from the germline V gene. The CDR3 consists of 15 residues. The CDR3 sequence is CASNRPQGFVGEAFF. The CDR3, as DNA: TGTGCCAGCAATCGACCGCAGGGCTTCGTAGGCGAAGCTTTCTTT.

CDR3 sequence (DNA): TGTGCCAGCAGTCTCAGTGGGGGGGAGCAGTACTTC. Encoded protein: CASSLSGGEQYF. This chain joins TRBV6-5 and TRBJ2-7; D might be TRBD2 (6 bases). CDR1 is MNHEY, CDR2 SVGAGI, per germline. V was shortened by 5 bases and J by 7 bases, with 12 bases between the two germline ends. The CDR3 is 12 amino acids.

V usage is TRBV7-2 and J usage is TRBJ1-2, with D maybe TRBD1 (5 bases). This CDR3 has 13 residues. V lost 0 bases to trimming and J lost 7 bases, with 9 bases between them. Germline CDR1 SGHTA, CDR2 FQGNSA. CDR3 DNA sequence: TGTGCCAGCAGCTTAGCCGTAGGGGTTGGCTACACCTTC. It encodes CASSLAVGVGYTF.

This chain connects TRBV11-2 to TRBJ1-5; 7 bases agree with TRBD1. The J segment lost 3 bases and the V segment lost 6 bases, leaving 11 bases of the junction unmatched. The CDR3 is made up of 16 amino acids. Germline-derived CDR1 and CDR2 are SGHAT and FQNNGV. CDR3 DNA: TGTGCCAGCAGTCCCAGGGGGGACCCCTACAATCAGCCCCAGCATTTT. Its translation is CASSPRGDPYNQPQHF.

The V and J genes are TRBV2 and TRBJ1-1; D perhaps matches TRBD1 (5 bases). Trimming took off 0 bases at V and 1 base at J, with 12 bases between the two ends. Germline V gene data show CDR1 as SNHLY and CDR2 as FYNNEI. CDR3 length: 16 amino acids. The CDR3 spells CASSEALITGNTEAFF. In nucleotides, the CDR3 is TGTGCCAGCAGTGAAGCTTTGATTACAGGGAACACTGAAGCTTTCTTT.

This clone was seen only once. The chain couples TRBV11-3 to TRBJ2-3; unclear D gene. The V and J ends lost 4 bases and 2 bases respectively, with 13 bases between them. In germline, CDR1 is SGHNT, CDR2 YENEEA. The CDR3 has 15 residues. The CDR3 DNA is TGTGCCAGCAGCTCGAGTTCGGGCCCCACAGATACGCAGTATTTT. It is translated as CASSSSSGPTDTQYF.

The chain couples TRBV30 to TRBJ1-5; possible D gene TRBD1, 5 bases. CDR1 and CDR2 (germline): GTSNPN, SVGIG (reference sequence). CDR3 size: 14 residues. Deletions cut 2 bases from V and 4 bases from J, with 12 bases between. The CDR3 DNA sequence: TGTGCCTGGAGTTCAGGGCCGGGTAATCAGCCCCAGCATTTT. This encodes CAWSSGPGNQPQHF.

The chain is built from TRBV3-1 (or the pseudogene TRBV3-2) and TRBJ2-1; D might be TRBD2 (7 bases). Trimming removed 0 bases from V and 9 bases from J, with 15 bases in between. The CDR3 is 15 amino acids. The V gene's germline CDR1 is LGHDT and CDR2 YNNKEL (reference sequence). The CDR3, as DNA: TGTGCCAGCAGCCAAGATCTTGGGGGAGGGGGTGAGCAGTTCTTC. Amino acids: CASSQDLGGGGEQFF.

The chain is built from TRBV7-9 and TRBJ2-1, with TRBD2 identical over 8 bases. The CDR3 runs 15 residues. Germline V gene sequence: CDR1 SEHNR, CDR2 FQNEAQ (reference sequence). The J segment lost 2 bases and the V segment lost 9 bases, leaving 9 bases of the junction unmatched. The DNA of the CDR3 is TGTGCCAGTCCGCACTTAGCGGGAACCTACAATGAGCAGTTCTTC. As protein: CASPHLAGTYNEQFF.

The rearrangement uses TRBV5-4 and TRBJ1-1, with a weak D call TRBD1 (6 bases). The V and J ends lost 4 bases and 3 bases respectively, with 19 bases between them. The germline gives CDR1 SGHNT, CDR2 YYREEE (reference sequence). The CDR3 runs 16 residues. CDR3 loop: CASSRGGGYYDTEAFF. DNA of the CDR3: TGTGCCAGCAGCAGAGGGGGGGGGTATTACGACACTGAAGCTTTCTTT.

This chain uses TRBV28 with TRBJ1-1; D ambiguous. Germline assignment: CDR1 MDHEN and CDR2 SYDVKM. The CDR3 is made up of 15 amino acids. Trimming removed 2 bases from V and 1 base from J, with 11 bases in between. CDR3 DNA: TGTGCCAGCAGTTTACGGTCGACATGGAACACTGAAGCTTTCTTT. Translating gives CASSLRSTWNTEAFF.

This chain uses TRBV11-2 with TRBJ1-1; perhaps TRBD1 as D (5 bases). V gave up 6 bases and J gave up 5 bases, with 22 bases separating them. Germline CDR1 reads SGHAT; CDR2 reads FQNNGV. CDR3 length equals 16 residues. CDR3 region: CASRTISGPGGTEAFF. The CDR3 region has the DNA TGTGCCAGCAGAACAATCTCCGGGCCCGGGGGAACTGAAGCTTTCTTT.

This clone was seen a few times. The V and J genes are TRBV7-2 and TRBJ2-7; maybe TRBD1 (5 bases). V shed 1 base and J shed 6 bases, with 10 bases lying between them. The V gene's germline CDR1 is SGHTA and CDR2 FQGNSA. The CDR3 loop spans 13 amino acids. The CDR3 loop reads CASSLDQGFEQYF. CDR3 coding DNA: TGTGCCAGCAGCTTAGATCAGGGATTCGAGCAGTACTTC.

The J gene is TRBJ1-5, the V gene TRBV2; D is possibly TRBD1 (6 bases). CDR1 is SNHLY and CDR2 is FYNNEI in the germline V gene. V was cut by 0 bases and J by 0 bases, with 18 bases left in between. The CDR3 runs 19 residues. The CDR3 nucleotides read TGTGCCAGCAGTGAAGCGCATGGAACAGGGATTTTTAGCAATCAGCCCCAGCATTTT. Protein: CASSEAHGTGIFSNQPQHF. The whole variable domain, remainder taken from reference TRBV2 and TRBJ1-5, is EPEVTQTPSHQVTQMGQEVILRCVPISNHLYFYWYRQILGQKVEFLVSFYNNEISEKSEIFDDQFSVERPDGSNFTLKIRSTKLEDSAMYFCASSEAHGTGIFSNQPQHFGDGTRLSIL.

V and J are TRBV6-5 and TRBJ1-4; 8 nucleotides match TRBD1. V lost 6 bases, J lost 6 bases, and 6 bases stayed unmatched. CDR3 length equals 14 residues. CDR1 and CDR2 (germline): MNHEY, SVGAGI. CDR3 bases: TGTGCCAGCAGGAACAGGGGGTTTGATGAAAAACTGTTTTTT. Translating gives CASRNRGFDEKLFF.

The genes are TRBV7-6 and TRBJ2-1; 8 bases are a match to TRBD2. CDR1 is SGHVS, CDR2 FNYEAQ, per germline. The CDR3 totals 16 residues. V lost 5 bases to trimming and J lost 3 bases; unmatched junction nucleotides: 9. The DNA of the CDR3 is TGTGCCAGCAGCAAATCCGGGACTAGTTTCTACAATGAGCAGTTCTTC. Its protein is CASSKSGTSFYNEQFF.

There are a few counts of this clone. Different DNA sequences within this sample yield the same CDR3. The chain recombines TRBV19 with TRBJ1-5; TRBD1 might be the D (6 bases). Germline CDR1 is LNHDA and CDR2 is SQIVND (reference sequence). CDR3 length: 16 amino acids. Trimming cost V 3 bases and J 3 bases, with 15 bases left between them. The chain's CDR3 is CASSISGGPSNQPQHF. The CDR3 DNA is TGTGCCAGTAGTATTAGCGGGGGGCCGTCCAATCAGCCCCAGCATTTT.

The CDR3 loop is CASSQVAGGGEQFF. CDR3 in DNA: TGTGCCAGCAGCCAAGTAGCGGGAGGTGGTGAGCAGTTCTTC. V gene TRBV14 combines with J gene TRBJ2-1; 10 bases map to TRBD2. The CDR3 sequence is 14 residues long. V was clipped by 1 base and J by 9 bases; unmatched bases: 3. From germline, CDR1 is SGHDN and CDR2 FVKESK.

J is TRBJ1-2 and V is TRBV2; 7 bases match TRBD1. The J segment lost 7 bases and the V segment lost 6 bases, leaving 8 bases of the junction unmatched. Germline CDR1 SNHLY, CDR2 FYNNEI. This CDR3 contains 13 residues. This chain's CDR3 is CASRREQGFGYTF. Here the CDR3 DNA reads TGTGCCAGCAGGCGTGAACAGGGGTTTGGCTACACCTTC.

This clone showed up just once. The rearrangement links TRBV5-1 to TRBJ2-2; D unresolved. The CDR3 is made up of 12 amino acids. The V end lost 3 bases, the J end lost 3 bases, and 3 bases lay between the germline ends. From germline, CDR1 is SGHRS and CDR2 YFSETQ. The CDR3: CASSSYTGELFF. DNA for the CDR3: TGCGCCAGCAGCTCTTACACCGGGGAGCTGTTTTTT.

This sequence joins TRBV5-1 and TRBJ1-1; D call uncertain. Trimming shortened V by 3 bases and J by 3 bases, and 9 bases separated the two germline ends. Germline lookup yields CDR1 SGHRS and CDR2 YFSETQ. This CDR3 is 13 amino acids long. The CDR3 DNA reads TGCGCCAGCAGCTATCACACGGACACTGAAGCTTTCTTT. It codes for CASSYHTDTEAFF.

The chain couples TRBV5-1 to TRBJ2-2, with 8 bases matching TRBD2. V lost 0 bases, J lost 3 bases, and 4 bases stayed unmatched. The CDR3 is made up of 16 amino acids. The germline V gene encodes CDR1 SGHRS and CDR2 YFSETQ. Here the CDR3 reads CASSLDPSGYTGELFF. The DNA of the CDR3 is TGCGCCAGCAGCTTGGACCCTAGCGGGTACACCGGGGAGCTGTTTTTT.